This T cell receptor beta chain was retrieved from a study of cytomegalovirus exposure and HLA in healthy donors. Overall study results and limits: A subsequent analysis found that TCR clusters from the first cohort also tended to co-occur in the 130 or so validation repertoires, with about 95% of cluster scores above 0. Rarity marked most TCR sequences, yet some public TCRs occurred in many donors. The investigators catalogued 150 or so TCR beta chains as cytomegalovirus-associated.

Method: immunoSEQ multiplex PCR; TCRdb's copy keeps in-frame clones and lacks some. The sample holds roughly 120,000 clones, approximately 88% seen once. Among the roughly 120 subjects of the validation cohort, separate from the approximately 700-subject first cohort, were the donors. Germline V gene data show CDR1 as SQVTM and CDR2 as ANQGSEA. The V and J ends lost 6 bases and 4 bases, in that order; junction bases with no gene match: 10. The CDR3 has 14 amino acids. Worth noting for this clone: Its target is unknown.

The sample comprised PBMCs. The chain links TRBV29-1 to TRBJ2-7, with 9 bases identical to TRBD1. The clonotype was recovered from a man younger than 30 in good health and CMV-seronegative. In DNA, the CDR3 is TGCAGCGTCATAACGGGGACAGGGAAATACGAGCAGTACTTC. This translates into CSVITGTGKYEQYF.